Shown below are 16 T cell receptor beta chains from a single sample sequenced in a study of T-cell reconstitution after alpha-beta-depleted transplantation in children. Researchers prepared the TCRbeta library using unique molecular identifiers, the study reports. TCRdb called the PCR reads again in MiXCR, with one record for every CDR3 protein. Among roughly 340,000 distinct CDR3 sequences listed, around 15% were seen once. The sequencing used PBMCs, mostly from graft donor cells, collected 360 days after TCRalphabeta/CD19-depleted stem cell transplant. Receptors originate from a male patient aged 2 to 10 who had a stem cell transplant for acute lymphoblastic leukemia, so the T cells may come from the graft donor.

This clonotype was seen a handful of times. J is TRBJ2-7 and V is TRBV30, with D unclear. Germline V gene data show CDR1 as GTSNPN and CDR2 as SVGIG (reference sequence). The ends were cut back, 0 bases at V and 6 bases at J, with 12 bases in the middle. The CDR3 is made up of 13 amino acids. The CDR3 sequence is CAWSVLGSSEQYF. The CDR3 nucleotides are TGTGCCTGGAGTGTTCTAGGATCAAGCGAGCAGTACTTC.

This clonotype was counted between two and nine times. The chain carries TRBV12-3 or TRBV12-4 and TRBJ1-1; TRBD1 matches 7 bases. Trimming took 5 bases from V and 7 from J; bases not matched to a gene: 10. The CDR3 extends over 14 amino acids. CDR3 nucleotides: TGTGCCAGCAGTATCAACAGGGGAGGTCGTGAAGCTTTCTTT. It encodes CASSINRGGREAFF.

This clonotype was counted only a few times. This chain uses TRBV30 with TRBJ2-1, with a tentative D call TRBD2 (6 bases). The germline V gene encodes CDR1 GTSNPN and CDR2 SVGIG (reference sequence). This CDR3 has 15 residues. Trimming removed 2 bases from V and 0 bases from J, with 11 bases in between. The CDR3 spells CAWSRRRASYNEQFF. CDR3 sequence (DNA): TGTGCCTGGAGTCGACGGAGGGCCTCCTACAATGAGCAGTTCTTC.

The rearrangement joins TRBV21-1 to TRBJ2-3. TRBV21-1 is a pseudogene. This CDR3 contains 15 residues. CDR3 region: CASSNGLSSTDTQYF. CDR3 sequence (DNA): TGTGCCAGCAGCAACGGACTGTCTAGCACAGATACGCAGTATTTT.

This chain joins TRBV10-1 and TRBJ2-7, with D unclear. This CDR3 comprises 13 residues. The V end was cut by 2 bases, the J end by 2 bases, with 7 bases between. From germline, CDR1 is WNHNN and CDR2 SYGVQD (reference sequence). DNA of the CDR3: TGCGCCAGCAGTGAGGCAGGAGCCTACGAGCAGTACTTC. Residues: CASSEAGAYEQYF.

This clonotype was observed at least ten times. V usage is TRBV9 and J usage is TRBJ2-1; 12 bases fit TRBD2. Germline loops: CDR1 SGDLS, CDR2 YYNGEE. V trimming: 4 bases; J trimming: 5 bases; junction bases outside the gene matches: 4. CDR3 length: 15 residues. Written as DNA, the CDR3 is TGTGCCAGCAGCCCACGGACTAGCGGGAACAATGAGCAGTTCTTC. Residues: CASSPRTSGNNEQFF.

This clonotype has a handful of counts. This chain's CDR3 is CASSARDRGSYNEQFF. Written as DNA, the CDR3 is TGTGCCAGCAGCGCGAGGGACAGGGGTTCATACAATGAGCAGTTCTTC. J is TRBJ2-1 and V is TRBV9; TRBD1 agrees at 10 bases. The trim removed 3 bases at V and 4 bases at J, leaving 7 bases unmatched. Germline lookup yields CDR1 SGDLS and CDR2 YYNGEE. The CDR3 length is 16 residues.

This clonotype was seen just once. The rearrangement uses TRBV6-5 and TRBJ2-3; 14 bases agree with TRBD2. V was clipped by 4 bases and J by 3 bases; unmatched bases: 6. CDR1 is MNHEY, CDR2 SVGAGI, per germline. The CDR3 covers 17 residues. The CDR3 region is CASSWRLAGGWTDTQYF. Here the CDR3 DNA reads TGTGCCAGCAGTTGGCGACTAGCGGGAGGGTGGACAGATACGCAGTATTTT.

This clonotype was counted only a few times. V and J are TRBV9 and TRBJ2-1; TRBD2 is a possible D gene (6 bases). This CDR3 is 14 amino acids long. Germline CDR1 is SGDLS and CDR2 is YYNGEE. V lost 3 bases, J lost 6 bases, and 13 bases lay in between. The CDR3 coding sequence is TGTGCCAGCAGCGCGTCGCCGACTAGCAATGAGCAGTTCTTC. This gives the protein CASSASPTSNEQFF.

Only a few counts were recorded for this clonotype. V is TRBV6-5 and J is TRBJ2-7; 14 bases agree with TRBD2. Germline values: CDR1 MNHEY, CDR2 SVGAGI. This CDR3 spans 19 amino acids. The trim removed 0 bases at V and 9 bases at J, leaving 16 bases unmatched. The CDR3 is CASSYSGTSGSPSLTRQYF. The CDR3 region has the DNA TGTGCCAGCAGTTACTCGGGGACTAGCGGGAGCCCCTCCCTAACGAGGCAGTACTTC.

This clonotype was counted between two and nine times. The chain is built from TRBV19 and TRBJ2-7, with D maybe TRBD1 (6 bases). Trimming stripped 4 bases from V and 4 bases from J, with 14 bases between. The CDR3 sequence is 14 residues long. Germline V gene sequence: CDR1 LNHDA, CDR2 SQIVND (reference sequence). CDR3 loop: CASSTTSDSYEQYF. CDR3 bases: TGTGCCAGTAGTACGACCTCGGACAGTTACGAGCAGTACTTC.

The chain links TRBV14 to TRBJ2-1; 12 positions agree with TRBD2. There are 22 residues in the CDR3. CDR1 SGHDN and CDR2 FVKESK come from the germline V gene. V was pared by 4 bases and J by 2 bases, with 21 bases of the junction left unmatched. The CDR3 is CASSRPSSLAGGPGFPYNEQFF. In nucleotides, the CDR3 is TGTGCCAGCAGCCGCCCTTCTTCTCTAGCGGGAGGGCCAGGGTTCCCCTACAATGAGCAGTTCTTC.

This clonotype showed up many times. The V call is TRBV19, the J call TRBJ2-7, with a possible D match to TRBD2 (5 bases). V lost 3 bases and J lost 2, with 5 bases in between. Germline V gene sequence: CDR1 LNHDA, CDR2 SQIVND (reference sequence). This CDR3 contains 12 residues. The CDR3 spells CASSMGAYEQYF. In DNA, the CDR3 is TGTGCCAGTAGTATGGGAGCCTACGAGCAGTACTTC.

The chain has TRBV29-1 and TRBJ2-2, with a possible D match to TRBD1 (5 bases). The germline CDR1 and CDR2 sequences are SQVTM and ANQGSEA. This CDR3 spans 14 amino acids. Between the trimmed V and J ends, which lost 7 bases and 0 bases, there was a span of 12 bases. This chain's CDR3 is CSAQDRTNTGELFF. The CDR3 DNA sequence: TGCAGCGCCCAAGACAGAACGAACACCGGGGAGCTGTTTTTT.

The rearrangement joins TRBV6-5 to TRBJ2-5; D unresolved. The V gene's germline CDR1 is MNHEY and CDR2 SVGAGI. V was shortened by 6 bases and J by 1 base, with 6 bases between the two germline ends. The CDR3 is 12 amino acids. The CDR3 is CASRSRQETQYF. The CDR3 DNA reads TGTGCCAGCAGATCCCGCCAAGAGACCCAGTACTTC.

This clonotype has more than one count but fewer than ten. The genes are TRBV6-2 or TRBV6-3 and TRBJ2-1, with 7 positions matching TRBD2. V dropped 5 bases and J dropped 7; count of bases not matched to a gene: 8. The CDR3 contains 14 residues. Germline V gene data show CDR1 as MNHEY and CDR2 as SVGEGT. The DNA of the CDR3 is TGTGCCAGCAGTGGACTAGTTATAGAGAATGAGCAGTTCTTC. The encoded protein is CASSGLVIENEQFF.